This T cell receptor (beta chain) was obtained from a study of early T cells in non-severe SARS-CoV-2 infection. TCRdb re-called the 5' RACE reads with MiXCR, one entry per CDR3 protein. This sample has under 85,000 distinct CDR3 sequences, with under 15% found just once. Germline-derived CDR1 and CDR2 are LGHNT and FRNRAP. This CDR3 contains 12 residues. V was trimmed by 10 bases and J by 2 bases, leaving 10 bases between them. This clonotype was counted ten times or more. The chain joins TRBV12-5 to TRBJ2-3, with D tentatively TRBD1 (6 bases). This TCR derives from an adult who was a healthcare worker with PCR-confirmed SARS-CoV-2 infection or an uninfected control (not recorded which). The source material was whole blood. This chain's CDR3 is CATLGATDTQYF. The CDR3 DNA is TGTGCTACCCTGGGGGCCACAGATACGCAGTATTTT.